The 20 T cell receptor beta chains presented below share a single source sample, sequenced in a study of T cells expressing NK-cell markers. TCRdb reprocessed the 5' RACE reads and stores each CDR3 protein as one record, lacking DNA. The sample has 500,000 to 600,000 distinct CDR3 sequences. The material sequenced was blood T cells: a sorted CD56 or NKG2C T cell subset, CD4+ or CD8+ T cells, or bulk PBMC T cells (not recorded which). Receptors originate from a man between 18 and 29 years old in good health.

CDR3 amino acids: CASSLDSRGEQYF. V usage is TRBV5-1 and J usage is TRBJ2-7; the D call of TRBD1 rests on TCRdb alone, since no DNA is present to check it. The CDR3 totals 13 residues. Germline CDR1 SGHRS, CDR2 YFSETQ.

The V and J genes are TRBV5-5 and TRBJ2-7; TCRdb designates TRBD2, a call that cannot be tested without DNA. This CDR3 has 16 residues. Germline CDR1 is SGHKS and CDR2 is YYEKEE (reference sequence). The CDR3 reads CASSLTSGRGAYEQYF.

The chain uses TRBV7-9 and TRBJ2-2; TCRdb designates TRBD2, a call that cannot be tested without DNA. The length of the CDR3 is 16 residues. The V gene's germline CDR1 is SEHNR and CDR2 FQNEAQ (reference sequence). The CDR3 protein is CASSPSRGANTGELFF.

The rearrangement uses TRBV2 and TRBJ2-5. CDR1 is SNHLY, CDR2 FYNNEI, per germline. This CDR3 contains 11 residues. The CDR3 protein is CVSSVEETQYF.

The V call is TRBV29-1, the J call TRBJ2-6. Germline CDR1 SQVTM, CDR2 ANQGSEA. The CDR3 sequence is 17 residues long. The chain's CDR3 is CSVEGLKGGSGANVLTF. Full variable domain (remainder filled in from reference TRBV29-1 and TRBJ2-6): SAVISQKPSRDICQRGTSLTIQCQVDSQVTMMFWYRQQPGQSLTLIATANQGSEATYESGFVIDKFPISRPNLTFSTLTVSNMSPEDSSIYLCSVEGLKGGSGANVLTFGAGSRLTVL.

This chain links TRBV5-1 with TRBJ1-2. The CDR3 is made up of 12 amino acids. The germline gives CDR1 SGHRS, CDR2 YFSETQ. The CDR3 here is CASSPGPRVYTF.

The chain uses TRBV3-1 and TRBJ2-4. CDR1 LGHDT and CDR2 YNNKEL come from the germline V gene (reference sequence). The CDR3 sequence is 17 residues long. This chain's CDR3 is CASSQEFTTLAKNIQYF.

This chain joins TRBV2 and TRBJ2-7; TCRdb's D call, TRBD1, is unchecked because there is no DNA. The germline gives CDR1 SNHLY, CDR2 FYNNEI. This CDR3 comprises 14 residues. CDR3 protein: CASSGTGGNNEQYF.

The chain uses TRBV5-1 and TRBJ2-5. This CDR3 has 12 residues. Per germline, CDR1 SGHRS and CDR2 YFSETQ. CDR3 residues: CASSLASETQYF. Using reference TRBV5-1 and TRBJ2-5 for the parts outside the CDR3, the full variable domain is KAGVTQTPRYLIKTRGQQVTLSCSPISGHRSVSWYQQTPGQGLQFLFEYFSETQRNKGNFPGRFSGRQFSNSRSEMNVSTLELGDSALYLCASSLASETQYFGPGTRLLVL.

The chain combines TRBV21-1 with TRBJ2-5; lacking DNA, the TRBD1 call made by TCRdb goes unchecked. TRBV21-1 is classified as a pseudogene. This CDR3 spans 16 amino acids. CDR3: CASSPRGGPTQETQYF.

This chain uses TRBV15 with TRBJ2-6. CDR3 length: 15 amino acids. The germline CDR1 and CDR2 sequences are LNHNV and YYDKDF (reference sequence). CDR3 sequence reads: CATRQTQSGANVLTF.

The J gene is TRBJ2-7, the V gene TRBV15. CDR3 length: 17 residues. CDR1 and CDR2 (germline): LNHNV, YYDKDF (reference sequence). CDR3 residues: CATSREDWVASSYEQYF.

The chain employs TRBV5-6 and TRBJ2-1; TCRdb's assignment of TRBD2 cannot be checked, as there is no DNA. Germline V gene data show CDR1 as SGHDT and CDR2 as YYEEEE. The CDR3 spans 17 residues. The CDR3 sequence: CASSLDTEGPSYNEQFF.

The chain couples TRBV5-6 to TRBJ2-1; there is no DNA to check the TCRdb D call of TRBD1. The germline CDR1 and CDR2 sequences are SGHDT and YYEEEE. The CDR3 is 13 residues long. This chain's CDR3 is CASSPDRYNEQFF.

This CDR3 is CATRDRGFHTQYF. The rearrangement links TRBV14 to TRBJ2-3; TCRdb's D call, TRBD1, is unchecked because there is no DNA. The length of the CDR3 is 13 residues. Germline CDR1 SGHDN, CDR2 FVKESK.

CDR3: CASSLRTSGRVYF. The chain is built from TRBV5-1 and TRBJ2-4; TCRdb designates TRBD2, a call that cannot be tested without DNA. CDR1 and CDR2 (germline): SGHRS, YFSETQ. This CDR3 is 13 amino acids long.

The CDR3 loop reads CSATGSGHTIYF. The chain recombines TRBV20-1 with TRBJ1-3. In germline, CDR1 is DFQATT, CDR2 SNEGSKA (reference sequence). The CDR3 is made up of 12 amino acids.

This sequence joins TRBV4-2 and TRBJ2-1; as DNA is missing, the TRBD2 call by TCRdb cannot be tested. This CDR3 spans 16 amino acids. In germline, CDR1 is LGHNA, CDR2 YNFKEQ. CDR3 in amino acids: CASSQDLSGGANEQFF.

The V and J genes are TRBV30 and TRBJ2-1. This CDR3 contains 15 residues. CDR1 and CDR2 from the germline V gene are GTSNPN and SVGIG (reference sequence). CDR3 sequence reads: CAWSEPTSSYNEQFF.

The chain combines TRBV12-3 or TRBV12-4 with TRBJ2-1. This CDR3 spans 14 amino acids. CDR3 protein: CASRTFGSYNEQFF.